This TCR beta chain was obtained from a study of cytomegalovirus exposure and HLA in healthy donors. Notes on this clone: The antigen is unknown.

Broader study findings: Analysis was carried out at a later point, and it linked a missense DCLRE1C variant to TCR beta V- and J-gene trimming. Sequencing depth roughly uniform across donors was assumed in presence/absence analyses. Rare TCR sequences predominated, though certain public TCRs were found in many donors. Among immune exposure information, only CMV serostatus was available.

The V and J ends lost 3 bases and 1 base respectively, with 4 bases between them. Germline V gene sequence: CDR1 KGHSH, CDR2 LQKENI. This CDR3 spans 12 amino acids. The PCR used 60 Vbeta and 13 Jbeta primers. The data were produced by immunoSEQ multiplex PCR, yet TCRdb's version contains in-frame clones alone and is incomplete. Among tens of thousands of clones listed, around 80% were seen once. The chain is built from TRBV18 and TRBJ2-7; the D is unclear. The sample was PBMCs. The receptor was isolated from a man between 50 and 59 years old in good health and CMV-seronegative. The CDR3, as DNA: TGTGCCAGCTCACCCTCTTCCTACGAGCAGTACTTC. This codes for CASSPSSYEQYF.